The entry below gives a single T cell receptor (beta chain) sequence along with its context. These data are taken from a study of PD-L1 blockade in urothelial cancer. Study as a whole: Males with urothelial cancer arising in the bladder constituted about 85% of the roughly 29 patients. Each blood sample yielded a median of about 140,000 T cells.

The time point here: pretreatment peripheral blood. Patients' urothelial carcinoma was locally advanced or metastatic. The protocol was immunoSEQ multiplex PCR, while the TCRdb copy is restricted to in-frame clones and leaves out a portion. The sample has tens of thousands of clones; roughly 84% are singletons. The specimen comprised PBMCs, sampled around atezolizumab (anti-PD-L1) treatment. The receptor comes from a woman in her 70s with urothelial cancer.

The CDR3 loop reads CASSPRQVGQPQHF. CDR3 DNA sequence: TGTGCCAGCAGTCCCCGACAGGTTGGTCAGCCCCAGCATTTT. This chain links TRBV27 with TRBJ1-5; TRBD1 might be the D (6 bases). The V end was cut by 5 bases, the J end by 6 bases, with 14 bases between. Germline V CDR1 and CDR2: MNHEY, SMNVEV (reference sequence). The CDR3 runs 14 residues.